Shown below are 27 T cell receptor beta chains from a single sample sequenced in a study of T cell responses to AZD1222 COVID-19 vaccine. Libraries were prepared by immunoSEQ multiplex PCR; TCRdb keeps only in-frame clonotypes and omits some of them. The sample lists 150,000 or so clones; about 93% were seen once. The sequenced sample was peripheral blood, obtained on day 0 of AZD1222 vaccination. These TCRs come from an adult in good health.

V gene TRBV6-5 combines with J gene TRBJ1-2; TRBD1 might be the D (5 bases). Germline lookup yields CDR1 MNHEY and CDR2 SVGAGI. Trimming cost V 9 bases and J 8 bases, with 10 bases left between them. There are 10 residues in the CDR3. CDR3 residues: CASWRGGYTF. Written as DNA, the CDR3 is TGTGCCAGTTGGAGGGGCGGCTACACCTTC.

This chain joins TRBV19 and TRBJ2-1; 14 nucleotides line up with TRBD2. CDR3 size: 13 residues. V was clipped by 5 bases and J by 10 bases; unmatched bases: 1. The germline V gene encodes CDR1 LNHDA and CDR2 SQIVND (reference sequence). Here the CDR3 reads CASSWTSGREQFF. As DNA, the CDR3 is TGTGCCAGTAGTTGGACTAGCGGGAGGGAGCAGTTCTTC.

The CDR3 loop is CASSLGTGSGYTF. The CDR3 coding sequence is TGTGCCAGCAGTTTGGGGACAGGGTCGGGCTACACCTTC. The V gene is TRBV27, the J gene TRBJ1-2; 9 bases align to TRBD1. The CDR3 extends over 13 amino acids. V shed 3 bases, J shed 8 bases, and the junction held 4 bases outside the gene matches. The germline CDR1 and CDR2 sequences are MNHEY and SMNVEV (reference sequence).

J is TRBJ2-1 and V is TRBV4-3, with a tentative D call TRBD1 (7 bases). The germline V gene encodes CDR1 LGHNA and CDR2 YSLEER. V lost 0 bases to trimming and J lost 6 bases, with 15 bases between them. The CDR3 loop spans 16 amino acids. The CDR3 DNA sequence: TGCGCCAGCAGCCAAGAGCCCCCAGGGGGGTTCAATGAGCAGTTCTTC. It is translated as CASSQEPPGGFNEQFF.

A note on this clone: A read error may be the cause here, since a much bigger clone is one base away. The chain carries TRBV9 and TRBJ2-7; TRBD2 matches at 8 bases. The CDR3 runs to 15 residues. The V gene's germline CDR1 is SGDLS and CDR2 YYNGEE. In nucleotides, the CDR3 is TGTGCCAGCTGCGTGGGGGCGGGAGGTACCTACGAGCAGTACTTC. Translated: CASCVGAGGTYEQYF.

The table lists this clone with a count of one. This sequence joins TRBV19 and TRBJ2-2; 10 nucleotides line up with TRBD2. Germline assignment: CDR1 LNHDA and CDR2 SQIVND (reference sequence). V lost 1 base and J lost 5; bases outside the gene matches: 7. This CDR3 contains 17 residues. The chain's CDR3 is CASSIGWELAGTGELFF. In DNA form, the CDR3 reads TGTGCCAGTAGTATAGGGTGGGAACTAGCGGGGACCGGGGAGCTGTTTTTT.

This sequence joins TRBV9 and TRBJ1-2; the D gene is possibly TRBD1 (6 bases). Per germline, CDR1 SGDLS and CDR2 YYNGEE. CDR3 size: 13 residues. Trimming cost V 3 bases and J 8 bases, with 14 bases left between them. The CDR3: CASSDHRVTGYTF. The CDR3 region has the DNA TGTGCCAGCAGCGACCACAGGGTAACGGGCTACACCTTC.

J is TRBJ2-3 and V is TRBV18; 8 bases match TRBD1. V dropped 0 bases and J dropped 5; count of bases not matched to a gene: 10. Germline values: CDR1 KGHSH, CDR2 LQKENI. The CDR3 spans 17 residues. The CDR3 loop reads CASSPPVAGGFGDTQYF. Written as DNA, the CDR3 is TGTGCCAGCTCACCACCGGTGGCAGGGGGCTTTGGAGATACGCAGTATTTT.

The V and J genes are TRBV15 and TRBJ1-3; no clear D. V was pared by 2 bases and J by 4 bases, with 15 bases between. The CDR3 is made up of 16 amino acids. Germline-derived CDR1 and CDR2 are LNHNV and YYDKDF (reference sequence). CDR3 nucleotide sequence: TGTGCCACCAGCAGATCCAGCGGAATTGAAGGAAACACCATATATTTT. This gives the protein CATSRSSGIEGNTIYF.

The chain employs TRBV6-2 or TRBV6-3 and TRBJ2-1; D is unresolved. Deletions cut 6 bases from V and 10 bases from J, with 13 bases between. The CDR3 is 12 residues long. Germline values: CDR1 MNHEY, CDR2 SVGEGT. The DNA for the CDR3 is TGTGCCAGCAGCAAAGACCGACTGGAGCAGTTCTTC. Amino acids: CASSKDRLEQFF.

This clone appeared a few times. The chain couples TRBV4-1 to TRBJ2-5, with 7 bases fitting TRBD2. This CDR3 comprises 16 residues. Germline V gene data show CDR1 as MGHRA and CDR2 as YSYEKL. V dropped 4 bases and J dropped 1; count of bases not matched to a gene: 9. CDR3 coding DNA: TGCGCCAGCAGCCCCTTGGGGAGGGGAAGCCAAGAGACCCAGTACTTC. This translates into CASSPLGRGSQETQYF.

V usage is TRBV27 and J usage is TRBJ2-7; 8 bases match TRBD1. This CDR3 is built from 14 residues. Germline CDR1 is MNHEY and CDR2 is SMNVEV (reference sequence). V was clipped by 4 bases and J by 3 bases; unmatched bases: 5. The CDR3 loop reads CASSWGTGIYEQYF. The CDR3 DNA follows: TGTGCCAGCAGTTGGGGGACAGGTATCTACGAGCAGTACTTC.

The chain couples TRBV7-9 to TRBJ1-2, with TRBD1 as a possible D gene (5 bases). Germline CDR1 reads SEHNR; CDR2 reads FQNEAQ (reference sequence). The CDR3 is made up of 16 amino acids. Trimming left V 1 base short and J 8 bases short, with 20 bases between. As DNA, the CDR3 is TGTGCCAGCAGCTTAGGGGGGGTTGGACAAGGCGGAGGCTACACCTTC. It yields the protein CASSLGGVGQGGGYTF.

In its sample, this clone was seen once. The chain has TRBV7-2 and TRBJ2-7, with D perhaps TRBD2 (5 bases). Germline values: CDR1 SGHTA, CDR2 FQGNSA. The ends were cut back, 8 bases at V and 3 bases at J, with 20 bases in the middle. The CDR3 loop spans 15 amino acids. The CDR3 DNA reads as TGTGCCAGCGGGTCCCCTTTTACGGGAATCTACGAGCAGTACTTC. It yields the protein CASGSPFTGIYEQYF.

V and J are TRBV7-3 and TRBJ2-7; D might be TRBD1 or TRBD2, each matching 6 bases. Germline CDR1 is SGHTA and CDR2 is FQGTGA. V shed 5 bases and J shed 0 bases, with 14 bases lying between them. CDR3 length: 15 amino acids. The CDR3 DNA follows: TGTGCCAGCAGCCCGCGAGGAGGGGGCTCCTACGAGCAGTACTTC. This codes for CASSPRGGGSYEQYF.

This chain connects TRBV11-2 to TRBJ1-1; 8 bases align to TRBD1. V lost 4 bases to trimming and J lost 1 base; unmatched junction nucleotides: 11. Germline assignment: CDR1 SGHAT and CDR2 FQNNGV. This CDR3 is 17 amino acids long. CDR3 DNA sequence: TGTGCCAGCAGCTCACCCGACAGGGGCAGAGAGAACACTGAAGCTTTCTTT. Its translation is CASSSPDRGRENTEAFF.

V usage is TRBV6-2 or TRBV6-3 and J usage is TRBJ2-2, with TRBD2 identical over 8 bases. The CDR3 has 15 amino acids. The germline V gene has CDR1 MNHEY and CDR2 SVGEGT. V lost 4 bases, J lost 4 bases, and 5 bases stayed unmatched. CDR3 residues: CASSFAGGVTGELFF. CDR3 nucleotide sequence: TGTGCCAGCAGTTTTGCGGGGGGCGTCACCGGGGAGCTGTTTTTT.

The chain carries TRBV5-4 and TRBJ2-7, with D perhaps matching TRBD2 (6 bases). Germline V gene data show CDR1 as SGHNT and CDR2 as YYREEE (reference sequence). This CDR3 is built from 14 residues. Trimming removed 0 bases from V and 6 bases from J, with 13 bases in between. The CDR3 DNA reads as TGTGCCAGCAGCTTGGGGAGGGGCAGCGGCGAGCAGTACTTC. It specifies CASSLGRGSGEQYF. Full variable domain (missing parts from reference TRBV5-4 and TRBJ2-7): ETGVTQSPTHLIKTRGQQVTLRCSSQSGHNTVSWYQQALGQGPQFIFQYYREEENGRGNFPPRFSGLQFPNYSSELNVNALELDDSALYLCASSLGRGSGEQYFGPGTRLTVT.

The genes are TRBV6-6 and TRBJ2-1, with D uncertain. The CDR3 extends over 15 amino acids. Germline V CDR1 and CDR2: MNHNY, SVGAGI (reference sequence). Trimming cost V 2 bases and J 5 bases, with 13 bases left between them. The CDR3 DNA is TGTGCCAGCAGTTACCCGGGTGGGTATAACAATGAGCAGTTCTTC. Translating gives CASSYPGGYNNEQFF.

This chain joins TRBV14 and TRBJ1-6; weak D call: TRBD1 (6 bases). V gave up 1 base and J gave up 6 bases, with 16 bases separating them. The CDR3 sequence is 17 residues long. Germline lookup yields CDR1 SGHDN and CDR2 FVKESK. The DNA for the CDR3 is TGTGCCAGCAGCCAAGGGGATGGGGGCCTCTTTAATTCACCCCTCCACTTT. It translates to CASSQGDGGLFNSPLHF. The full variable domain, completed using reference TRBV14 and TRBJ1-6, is EAGVTQFPSHSVIEKGQTVTLRCDPISGHDNLYWYRRVMGKEIKFLLHFVKESKQDESGMPNNRFLAERTGGTYSTLKVQPAELEDSGVYFCASSQGDGGLFNSPLHFGNGTRLTVT.

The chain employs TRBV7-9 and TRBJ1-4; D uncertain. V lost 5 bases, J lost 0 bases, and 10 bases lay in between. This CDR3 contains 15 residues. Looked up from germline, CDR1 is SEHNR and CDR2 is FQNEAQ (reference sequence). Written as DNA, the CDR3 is TGTGCCAGCAGCCGCACTTCAGCAACTAATGAAAAACTGTTTTTT. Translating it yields CASSRTSATNEKLFF.

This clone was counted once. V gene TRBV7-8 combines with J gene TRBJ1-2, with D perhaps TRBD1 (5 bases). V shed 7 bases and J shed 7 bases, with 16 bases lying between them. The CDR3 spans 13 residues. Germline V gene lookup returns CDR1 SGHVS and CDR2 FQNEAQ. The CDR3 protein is CASKQTGVGGYTF. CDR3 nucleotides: TGTGCCAGCAAACAAACGGGGGTGGGTGGCTACACCTTC. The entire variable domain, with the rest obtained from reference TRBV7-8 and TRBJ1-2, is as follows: GAGVSQSPRYKVAKRGQDVALRCDPISGHVSLFWYQQALGQGPEFLTYFQNEAQLDKSGLPSDRFFAERPEGSVSTLKIQRTQQEDSAVYLCASKQTGVGGYTFGSGTRLTVV.

The DNA of the CDR3 is TGTGCCAGCAGCTTAGCGAGACCCACGGGAAACACCATATATTTT. Its translation is CASSLARPTGNTIYF. The chain employs TRBV7-2 and TRBJ1-3; D unclear. This CDR3 spans 15 amino acids. V was clipped by 0 bases and J by 4 bases, with 10 bases between them. Germline V gene sequence: CDR1 SGHTA, CDR2 FQGNSA.

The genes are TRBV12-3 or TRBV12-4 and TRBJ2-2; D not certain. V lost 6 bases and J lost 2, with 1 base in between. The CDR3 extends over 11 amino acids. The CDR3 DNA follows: TGTGCCAGCAGCAACACCGGGGAGCTGTTTTTT. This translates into CASSNTGELFF.

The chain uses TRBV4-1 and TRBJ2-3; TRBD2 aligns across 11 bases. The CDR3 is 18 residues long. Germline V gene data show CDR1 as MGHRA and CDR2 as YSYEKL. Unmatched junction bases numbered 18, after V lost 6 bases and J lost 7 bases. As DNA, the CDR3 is TGCGCCAGCAGAGCAGGAGCTCCCGGGACTAGCGGCAGTAATACGCAGTATTTT. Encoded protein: CASRAGAPGTSGSNTQYF.

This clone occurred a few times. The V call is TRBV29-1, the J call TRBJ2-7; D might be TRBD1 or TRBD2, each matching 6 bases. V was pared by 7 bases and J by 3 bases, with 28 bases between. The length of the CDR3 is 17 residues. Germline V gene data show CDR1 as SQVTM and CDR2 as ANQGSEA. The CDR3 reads CSGSLGRPGGALYEQYF. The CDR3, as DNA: TGCAGCGGTAGTCTGGGAAGGCCCGGGGGCGCTCTCTACGAGCAGTACTTC.

The CDR3 sequence: CASSLAPSDEQFF. The CDR3, as DNA: TGTGCCAGCAGCTTAGCTCCGAGCGATGAGCAGTTCTTC. This sequence joins TRBV7-6 and TRBJ2-1; no firm D call. Trimming stripped 0 bases from V and 8 bases from J, with 8 bases between. Germline V gene data show CDR1 as SGHVS and CDR2 as FNYEAQ. The CDR3 has 13 residues.